This TCR beta chain was found in a study of T cell responses to AZD1222 COVID-19 vaccine. Study results and limitations: Repertoire collection took place solely once the T cell response had peaked. The span of vaccine-associated CD4 TCRs extended across spike, with dominance at 160-218 and 743-854. With two AZD1222 doses given, Spike-specific TCR breadth and depth both rose.

Profiled with immunoSEQ multiplex PCR; TCRdb holds only in-frame clones, not every one. The repertoire holds tens of thousands of clones, with under 90% as singletons. The CDR3 has 15 residues. Germline V gene lookup returns CDR1 MNHEY and CDR2 SVGAGI. V shed 4 bases and J 3 bases; nucleotides not matched to a gene: 2. With regard to this clone: Its target is not known.

The receptor comes from an adult who received the AZD1222 COVID-19 vaccine. This chain joins TRBV6-5 and TRBJ2-1, with 11 bases aligning to TRBD2. The material sequenced was peripheral blood, taken 28 days after the second AZD1222 dose. The CDR3 here is CASSSSGGLYNEQFF. In DNA, the CDR3 is TGTGCCAGCAGTTCTAGCGGGGGGCTCTACAATGAGCAGTTCTTC.